Detailed here is one T cell receptor beta chain. This sample was taken from a study of blood T cell repertoires in COVID-19. Overall study: Specimens from acute and convalescent COVID-19 originated in the United States, Italy and Spain.

Study processing details: Reference gene primer amplification in the assay estimated nucleated cell counts. Sequencing was performed with immunoSEQ multiplex PCR; in TCRdb, only in-frame clones are kept and a portion is missing. Clonal size and the V and J genes are those of that table, whereas D and trimming came from the DNA. The data contain roughly 180,000 clones, 87% of them singletons. Cohorts were determined from participant-reported clinical history. Donors of Cohort 3 who recovered were those that had two negative PCRs, clearance, or symptom resolution. This TCR was recovered from a woman in her twenties or thirties who had recovered from COVID-19. Sequencing was performed on PBMCs or T cells enriched from blood (not recorded which).

CDR3 sequence (DNA): TGCAGCGCGCAAATAGGCCCGGGATCCTACAATGAGCAGTTCTTC. It specifies CSAQIGPGSYNEQFF. The rearrangement uses TRBV29-1 and TRBJ2-1; possible D gene TRBD2, 5 bases. Germline V lookup: CDR1 SQVTM, CDR2 ANQGSEA. The CDR3 extends over 15 amino acids. With 7 bases removed from V and 1 base from J, the gap between germline ends came to 17 bases.